This T cell receptor (beta chain) was sequenced in a study of cytomegalovirus exposure and HLA in healthy donors. Study observations and caveats: The CMV antigen specificity of a few CMV-associated chains was confirmed through in vitro analysis. Reports described diagnosis of cytomegalovirus status by the classifier as highly specific and sensitive.

Worth noting for this clone: Its antigen is unknown.

The CDR3 has 15 amino acids. V dropped 6 bases and J dropped 2; count of bases not matched to a gene: 9. In germline, CDR1 is ENHRY, CDR2 SYGVKD. It was with 60 Vbeta and 13 Jbeta primers that the PCR ran. Some clones are missing from TCRdb's copy, which holds only in-frame ones; the method was immunoSEQ multiplex PCR. The sample contains tens of thousands of clones, 70% to 80% of which appear only once. The clonotype was recovered from a man aged 50 to 60 in good health and CMV-seropositive. This chain links TRBV10-3 with TRBJ2-7, with 8 bases that match TRBD2. Sequenced input: PBMCs. This chain's CDR3 is CAISGAGANPYEQYF. The DNA for the CDR3 is TGTGCCATCAGCGGAGCGGGAGCTAATCCCTACGAGCAGTACTTC.